Listed here are 25 T cell receptor beta chains from one sample, sequenced in a study of blood T cell repertoires in COVID-19. Assay used: immunoSEQ multiplex PCR; TCRdb lists only in-frame clones, some missing. Of around 170,000 clones detected, 90% to 95% appear once; the ten largest clones hold 0.5% to 0.6%. Specimen: peripheral blood. The receptors were gathered from a man in his fifties with acute or convalescent COVID-19.

This clone is a singleton in its sample. The chain employs TRBV3-1 (or the pseudogene TRBV3-2) and TRBJ1-5; tentatively, D is TRBD1 (6 bases). Trimming left V 4 bases short and J 3 bases short, with 13 bases between. This CDR3 region has 15 residues. CDR1 and CDR2 from the germline V gene are LGHDT and YNNKEL (reference sequence). CDR3: CASSPAGGVNQPQHF. As DNA, the CDR3 is TGTGCCAGCAGCCCCGCGGGGGGCGTCAATCAGCCCCAGCATTTT.

This chain joins TRBV2 and TRBJ2-7; maybe TRBD2 (5 bases). This CDR3 spans 15 amino acids. Trimming took 0 bases from V and 3 from J, leaving 12 bases between them. CDR1 is SNHLY, CDR2 FYNNEI, per germline. The CDR3 here is CASSEALRGGYEQYV. In DNA, the CDR3 is TGTGCCAGCAGTGAAGCGCTTCGGGGTGGCTACGAGCAGTACGTC.

This clone was seen a handful of times. The chain has TRBV30 and TRBJ2-7, with 7 bases fitting TRBD2. Germline CDR1 reads GTSNPN; CDR2 reads SVGIG (reference sequence). The CDR3 runs 13 residues. The V segment lost 3 bases and the J segment 5 bases; nucleotides outside the gene matches: 7. CDR3: CAWRTGGLHEQYF. As DNA, the CDR3 is TGTGCCTGGAGAACGGGGGGTCTGCACGAGCAGTACTTC.

The chain has TRBV11-2 and TRBJ2-1, with D maybe TRBD2 (5 bases). Germline V gives CDR1 SGHAT, CDR2 FQNNGV. The V end lost 5 bases, the J end lost 0 bases, and 17 bases lay between the germline ends. The CDR3 runs 17 residues. The CDR3: CASSPRGSASSYNEQFF. The CDR3 nucleotides are TGTGCCAGCAGCCCCAGAGGTAGCGCGAGCTCCTACAATGAGCAGTTCTTC.

The chain combines TRBV6-5 with TRBJ2-1; D is possibly TRBD1 (5 bases). CDR1 and CDR2 from the germline V gene are MNHEY and SVGAGI. The V end lost 5 bases, the J end lost 3 bases, and 8 bases lay between the germline ends. The CDR3 runs to 13 residues. CDR3 protein: CASSRDSYNEQFF. CDR3 nucleotides: TGTGCCAGCAGTAGAGACAGCTACAATGAGCAGTTCTTC.

For the CDR3, the DNA is TGTGCCAGTAGCAGGATCGGGACAGTTTACAATGAGCAGTTCTTC. It encodes CASSRIGTVYNEQFF. The gene calls are TRBV19 and TRBJ2-1; 7 bases match TRBD1. CDR1 and CDR2 from the germline V gene are LNHDA and SQIVND (reference sequence). This CDR3 region has 15 residues. After removal of 6 bases from V and 4 bases from J, the junction contained 9 bases not matched to a gene.

In this sample, this clone turned up a few times. The genes are TRBV30 and TRBJ1-4; 7 bases match TRBD1. CDR1 GTSNPN and CDR2 SVGIG come from the germline V gene (reference sequence). The CDR3 has 13 amino acids. Germline trimming cut 1 base from V and 8 bases from J; bases unmatched to any gene: 4. The chain's CDR3 is CAWSGQGLEKLFF. As DNA, the CDR3 is TGTGCCTGGAGTGGACAGGGTTTAGAAAAACTGTTTTTT.

The rearrangement uses TRBV27 and TRBJ2-7, with TRBD2 matching 11 bases. V gave up 5 bases and J gave up 2 bases; unmatched junction bases: 2. Per germline, CDR1 MNHEY and CDR2 SMNVEV (reference sequence). The CDR3 is 14 residues long. The CDR3 spells CASSRGLAAYEQYF. CDR3 nucleotide sequence: TGTGCCAGCAGTCGGGGACTAGCGGCCTACGAGCAGTACTTC.

The chain couples TRBV30 to TRBJ1-5; 7 bases match TRBD1. This CDR3 comprises 14 residues. With V trimmed by 2 bases and J by 2 bases, 3 bases remained unmatched. Germline V gene data show CDR1 as GTSNPN and CDR2 as SVGIG (reference sequence). CDR3 sequence (DNA): TGTGCCTGGAGTCCCGGGACAGGCAATCAGCCCCAGCATTTT. As protein: CAWSPGTGNQPQHF.

The chain carries TRBV24-1 and TRBJ2-7; 10 nucleotides line up with TRBD2. Germline assignment: CDR1 KGHDR and CDR2 SFDVKD. V lost 5 bases to trimming and J lost 2 bases; unmatched junction nucleotides: 14. This CDR3 contains 18 residues. The CDR3 coding sequence is TGTGCCACCAGTGTTGTAATAGCGGGGGGCAAAAAGGCCTACGAGCAGTACGTC. Translating it yields CATSVVIAGGKKAYEQYV.

This chain uses TRBV5-1 with TRBJ2-5; TRBD2 aligns across 14 bases. The V and J ends lost 3 bases and 2 bases, in that order; junction bases with no gene match: 3. The CDR3 sequence is 16 residues long. From germline, CDR1 is SGHRS and CDR2 YFSETQ. CDR3 sequence: CASSWGLAGEQETQYF. DNA for the CDR3: TGCGCCAGCAGCTGGGGACTAGCGGGGGAGCAAGAGACCCAGTACTTC.

The chain couples TRBV5-6 to TRBJ1-4; D gene ambiguous. Germline V CDR1 and CDR2: SGHDT, YYEEEE. V lost 0 bases and J lost 5, with 8 bases in between. The CDR3 consists of 14 residues. CDR3 loop: CASSLAVTNEKLFF. DNA for the CDR3: TGTGCCAGCAGCTTGGCAGTCACGAATGAAAAACTGTTTTTT. The full variable domain, rest sourced from reference TRBV5-6 and TRBJ1-4, is DAGVTQSPTHLIKTRGQQVTLRCSPKSGHDTVSWYQQALGQGPQFIFQYYEEEERQRGNFPDRFSGHQFPNYSSELNVNALLLGDSALYLCASSLAVTNEKLFFGSGTQLSVL.

J is TRBJ2-1 and V is TRBV4-3, with D possibly TRBD2 on 5 matching bases. Per germline, CDR1 LGHNA and CDR2 YSLEER. The CDR3 spans 16 residues. Trimming took off 5 bases at V and 5 bases at J, with 19 bases between the two ends. The CDR3 loop reads CASSVQLTRGHNEQFF. The CDR3 nucleotides read TGCGCCAGCAGCGTCCAACTTACCCGAGGGCACAATGAGCAGTTCTTC.

The V and J genes are TRBV28 and TRBJ1-5; 7 bases align to TRBD1. Germline values: CDR1 MDHEN, CDR2 SYDVKM. The CDR3 contains 13 residues. J was trimmed by 9 bases and V by 6 bases; bases with no gene match: 8. The CDR3: CASSLTGNWPQHF. In DNA, the CDR3 is TGTGCCAGCAGCTTGACAGGGAATTGGCCCCAGCATTTT.

This sequence joins TRBV6-6 and TRBJ2-3, with a possible D match to TRBD2 (6 bases). This CDR3 comprises 14 residues. Trimming pared 5 bases from V and 0 bases from J, leaving 9 bases between. Germline V gene sequence: CDR1 MNHNY, CDR2 SVGAGI (reference sequence). CDR3 sequence reads: CASSIGTSTDTQYF. The CDR3 DNA sequence: TGTGCCAGCAGTATCGGGACTAGCACAGATACGCAGTATTTT.

J is TRBJ2-7 and V is TRBV25-1, with D unclear. Looked up from germline, CDR1 is MGHDK and CDR2 is SYGVNS. The germline V and J ends were trimmed by 2 bases and 4 bases, with 3 bases remaining between them. The CDR3 is 11 residues long. DNA of the CDR3: TGTGCCAGCAGTGAACAGTACGAGCAGTACTTC. It yields the protein CASSEQYEQYF.

This clone was seen a few times. V and J are TRBV6-5 and TRBJ1-4; D perhaps matches TRBD1 (6 bases). Germline CDR1 and CDR2: MNHEY and SVGAGI. Trimming took off 6 bases at V and 4 bases at J, with 15 bases between the two ends. The CDR3 spans 15 residues. CDR3: CASSLTGTSNEKLFF. In nucleotides, the CDR3 is TGTGCCAGCAGCCTTACCGGGACAAGTAATGAAAAACTGTTTTTT.

The V and J genes are TRBV6-1 and TRBJ2-1; D is uncertain. The germline V gene encodes CDR1 MNHNS and CDR2 SASEGT. The CDR3 spans 13 residues. Trimming left V 1 base short and J 12 bases short, with 13 bases between. The CDR3 coding sequence is TGTGCCAGCAGTGAAGACCTCTATCGTGGGCAGTTCTTC. This codes for CASSEDLYRGQFF.

The chain uses TRBV2 and TRBJ1-5; perhaps TRBD1 as D (5 bases). CDR1 is SNHLY and CDR2 is FYNNEI in the germline V gene. The CDR3 has 14 residues. V was cut by 7 bases and J by 0 bases, with 10 bases left in between. In nucleotides, the CDR3 is TGTGCCAGCACGGGGCGGGGTAGCAATCAGCCCCAGCATTTT. This sequence encodes CASTGRGSNQPQHF.

The chain has TRBV6-4 and TRBJ2-5, with TRBD1 identical over 7 bases. Germline V gene data show CDR1 as MRHNA and CDR2 as SNTAGT. J gave up 5 bases and V 4 bases, and 4 bases lay outside the gene matches. The CDR3 is 13 amino acids. Here the CDR3 DNA reads TGTGCCAGCAGTGCGACAGGGCGGGAGACCCAGTACTTC. Translated: CASSATGRETQYF.

The chain is built from TRBV5-1 and TRBJ2-1; 11 nucleotides match TRBD2. CDR3 length: 17 amino acids. J lost 6 bases, V lost 1 base, and 9 bases had no gene match. Germline V gives CDR1 SGHRS, CDR2 YFSETQ. The CDR3 sequence is CASSLRSLAGGLNEQFF. The CDR3 DNA sequence: TGCGCCAGCAGCTTGAGATCCCTAGCGGGAGGTCTCAATGAGCAGTTCTTC.

This rearrangement joins TRBV11-2 to TRBJ1-6; D is unclear. The V gene lost 5 bases and the J gene lost 0 bases, with 14 bases spanning the gap. This CDR3 region has 17 residues. CDR1 is SGHAT and CDR2 is FQNNGV in the germline V gene. In DNA, the CDR3 is TGTGCCAGCAGCCCGGGTGCACCGAGCTCCTATAATTCACCCCTCCACTTT. Its protein is CASSPGAPSSYNSPLHF.

This clone showed up just once. The V call is TRBV6-5, the J call TRBJ2-1; tentatively, D is TRBD2 (6 bases). CDR1 and CDR2 from the germline V gene are MNHEY and SVGAGI. Trimming removed 6 bases at V and 2 bases at J, with 14 bases between. CDR3 length equals 15 residues. The CDR3 DNA reads as TGTGCCAGCAGGCCTCTAGCGACTACCTACAATGAGCAGTTCTTC. Amino acid sequence: CASRPLATTYNEQFF.

V is TRBV10-3 and J is TRBJ1-1, with TRBD1 matching 7 bases. Germline V gives CDR1 ENHRY, CDR2 SYGVKD. The CDR3 is 15 amino acids. J gave up 5 bases and V 4 bases, and 10 bases lay outside the gene matches. CDR3 protein: CAISGGEGAQTEAFF. CDR3 nucleotides: TGTGCCATCAGTGGAGGCGAGGGGGCGCAGACTGAAGCTTTCTTT.

The CDR3 nucleotides read TGTGCCATCAGTGGGGACAGGGTAAATGAGCAGTTCTTC. Translation gives CAISGDRVNEQFF. The gene calls are TRBV10-3 and TRBJ2-1; 9 nucleotides agree with TRBD1. Germline V gene sequence: CDR1 ENHRY, CDR2 SYGVKD. Trimming removed 4 bases from V and 7 bases from J; junction bases left unmatched: 2. CDR3 length: 13 residues.